This record concerns one TCR beta chain sequence. This entry is derived from a study of T cells in Graves' hyperthyroidism and ophthalmopathy. Overall study: Blood was drawn when the patient was first diagnosed and still untreated.

V shed 11 bases, J shed 1 base, and the junction held 9 bases outside the gene matches. The CDR3 consists of 14 residues. Germline CDR1 ENHRY, CDR2 SYGVKD. Clinical Activity Scores of at least 3, NOSPECS grades of at least 4 and durations under 3 months characterized ophthalmopathy patients. Extraction of PBMCs used 9 to 10 ml of fresh peripheral blood. RNA transcripts provided the source from which TCR beta CDR3 regions were amplified. The HTBI primer set drove a first-round RT-PCR of the TCR CDR3. A single record per CDR3 protein comes from TCRdb applying MiXCR to the multiplex PCR reads. The sample includes approximately 620,000 distinct CDR3 sequences, approximately 15% seen only once; the top ten take around 3.3%.

V usage is TRBV10-3 and J usage is TRBJ1-1, with 8 positions matching TRBD1. The clonotype comes from a woman aged 35 to 49 with Graves' ophthalmopathy. Sequenced: blood. CDR3 region: CAVSGGAGNTEAFF. The CDR3 bases are TGTGCCGTCTCAGGGGGCGCGGGGAACACTGAAGCTTTCTTT.